These 22 T cell receptor beta chains were all obtained from the same sample, sequenced in a study of blood T cell repertoires in COVID-19. Generated by immunoSEQ multiplex PCR, the TCRdb table keeps only in-frame clones and is missing some. The sample lists over 200,000 clones, around 85% occurring once. The source material was peripheral blood. The receptors come from a human donor in a cohort sampled during active COVID-19.

The rearrangement uses TRBV6-2 or TRBV6-3 and TRBJ2-1, with 12 bases matching TRBD2. Trimming removed 6 bases from V and 7 bases from J; junction bases left unmatched: 7. The CDR3 is made up of 15 amino acids. The germline gives CDR1 MNHEY, CDR2 SVGEGT. CDR3 nucleotides: TGTGCCAGCAGCCCACTAGCGGGAGGCCCGAATGAGCAGTTCTTC. It translates to CASSPLAGGPNEQFF.

The chain uses TRBV5-1 and TRBJ2-2; D remains unclear. The V and J ends lost 0 bases and 1 base respectively, with 10 bases between them. The CDR3 extends over 16 amino acids. From germline, CDR1 is SGHRS and CDR2 YFSETQ. The CDR3 reads CASSLEPRQNTGELFF. CDR3 nucleotides: TGCGCCAGCAGCTTGGAACCGCGCCAGAACACCGGGGAGCTGTTTTTT.

A single count supports this clone. The chain uses TRBV5-5 and TRBJ2-7; tentatively, D is TRBD1 (5 bases). CDR1 and CDR2 from the germline V gene are SGHKS and YYEKEE (reference sequence). Trimming left V 1 base short and J 0 bases short, with 11 bases between. The CDR3 has 15 amino acids. The CDR3 region has the DNA TGTGCCAGCAGCTTGAGGGGCCAGAACTCCTACGAGCAGTACTTC. Amino acids: CASSLRGQNSYEQYF.

This chain joins TRBV28 and TRBJ1-1; 8 nucleotides align to TRBD1. Germline CDR1 is MDHEN and CDR2 is SYDVKM. The trim removed 6 bases at V and 5 bases at J, leaving 11 bases unmatched. The CDR3 has 15 amino acids. The CDR3 spells CASRQPTGEGTEAFF. CDR3 DNA: TGTGCCAGCAGGCAACCGACAGGGGAGGGTACTGAAGCTTTCTTT.

CDR3 nucleotides: TGTGCCAGCAGCTTGGGCGGGGGGGAGCAGTTCTTC. Protein: CASSLGGGEQFF. The rearrangement uses TRBV7-9 and TRBJ2-1; 8 nucleotides match TRBD2. The ends lost 3 bases at V and 10 bases at J; junction bases unmatched: 2. CDR1 is SEHNR and CDR2 is FQNEAQ in the germline V gene (reference sequence). The length of the CDR3 is 12 residues.

This chain uses TRBV28 with TRBJ1-2; D possibly corresponds to TRBD1 (6 bases). There are 14 residues in the CDR3. V gave up 3 bases and J gave up 5 bases, with 13 bases separating them. The germline gives CDR1 MDHEN, CDR2 SYDVKM. CDR3 DNA: TGTGCCAGCAGTTTGGGGGCCCAGGTATATGGCTACACCTTC. Protein: CASSLGAQVYGYTF.

The chain recombines TRBV28 with TRBJ2-7, with 8 bases matching TRBD2. This CDR3 is built from 18 residues. Looked up from germline, CDR1 is MDHEN and CDR2 is SYDVKM. Trimming took 5 bases from V and 5 from J; bases not matched to a gene: 20. The CDR3 loop is CASSPGTRTGPRLDEQYF. CDR3 bases: TGTGCCAGCAGTCCCGGGACTAGGACTGGCCCCCGATTGGACGAGCAGTACTTC. Complete variable domain (other parts from reference TRBV28 and TRBJ2-7): DVKVTQSSRYLVKRTGEKVFLECVQDMDHENMFWYRQDPGLGLRLIYFSYDVKMKEKGDIPEGYSVSREKKERFSLILESASTNQTSMYLCASSPGTRTGPRLDEQYFGPGTRLTVT.

The chain's CDR3 is CASTPGAGGSGYTF. Here the CDR3 DNA reads TGTGCCAGCACCCCGGGTGCAGGGGGTTCAGGCTACACCTTC. V is TRBV6-5 and J is TRBJ1-2, with 7 bases fitting TRBD1. The CDR3 totals 14 residues. Trimming took 7 bases from V and 8 from J; bases not matched to a gene: 13. Germline CDR1 is MNHEY and CDR2 is SVGAGI.

The chain recombines TRBV18 with TRBJ1-2, with D perhaps TRBD1 (6 bases). V lost 3 bases to trimming and J lost 8 bases, with 19 bases between them. The CDR3 has 15 residues. Germline CDR1 and CDR2: KGHSH and LQKENI. In nucleotides, the CDR3 is TGTGCCAGCTCACCGGGTACAGGGTGGGGAAGCGGCTACACCTTC. The encoded protein is CASSPGTGWGSGYTF.

This chain uses TRBV6-5 with TRBJ2-1; 9 nucleotides agree with TRBD2. CDR3 length: 15 amino acids. CDR1 and CDR2 from the germline V gene are MNHEY and SVGAGI. The J segment lost 8 bases and the V segment lost 2 bases, leaving 7 bases of the junction unmatched. CDR3 DNA sequence: TGTGCCAGCAGTTACCGCGGAGTAGCGGGAGATGAGCAGTTCTTC. The encoded protein is CASSYRGVAGDEQFF.

The chain combines TRBV2 with TRBJ1-5, with no clear D. The CDR3 contains 14 residues. The germline gives CDR1 SNHLY, CDR2 FYNNEI. Trimming took 3 bases from V and 0 from J, leaving 6 bases between them. CDR3 loop: CASSDKNSNQPQHF. CDR3 bases: TGTGCCAGCAGTGACAAAAATAGCAATCAGCCCCAGCATTTT.

V gene TRBV15 combines with J gene TRBJ2-6, with 11 nucleotides matching TRBD1. J gave up 2 bases and V 6 bases, and 0 bases lay outside the gene matches. This CDR3 contains 15 residues. Per germline, CDR1 LNHNV and CDR2 YYDKDF (reference sequence). CDR3 DNA: TGTGCCACCAGGGGACAGGGGGCTGGGGCCAACGTCCTGACTTTC. Residues: CATRGQGAGANVLTF.

The chain joins TRBV7-9 to TRBJ1-2; TRBD1 matches 9 bases. The V gene end was trimmed by 5 bases and the J gene end by 6 bases; junction bases not matched to a gene: 7. The CDR3 consists of 14 residues. Germline CDR1 reads SEHNR; CDR2 reads FQNEAQ (reference sequence). DNA of the CDR3: TGTGCCAGCAGCCCCACAGGGGGCGGTCATGGCTACACCTTC. Translating it yields CASSPTGGGHGYTF.

Written as DNA, the CDR3 is TGTGCCAGCAGCCCGGACAGGGGGCTTACTAATGAAAAACTGTTTTTT. Its protein product is CASSPDRGLTNEKLFF. The rearrangement uses TRBV11-2 and TRBJ1-4, with 11 nucleotides matching TRBD1. The CDR3 is 16 amino acids. Germline lookup yields CDR1 SGHAT and CDR2 FQNNGV. The junction had 4 bases not matched to a gene; V was cut back by 5 bases and J by 2 bases.

The V and J genes are TRBV7-2 and TRBJ2-7; 7 nucleotides match TRBD2. CDR3 length: 15 residues. Germline trimming cut 1 base from V and 5 bases from J; bases unmatched to any gene: 8. From germline, CDR1 is SGHTA and CDR2 FQGNSA. CDR3 DNA sequence: TGTGCCAGCAGCTTAGTTGGCGGGAGACTCGACGAGCAGTACTTC. Its protein is CASSLVGGRLDEQYF.

This rearrangement joins TRBV11-2 to TRBJ1-6, with D possibly TRBD1 on 6 matching bases. Deletions cut 5 bases from V and 7 bases from J, with 12 bases between. Per the germline V gene, CDR1 is SGHAT and CDR2 is FQNNGV. The CDR3 totals 14 residues. The CDR3 DNA reads as TGTGCCAGCAGCCCTGTACAGGGAAATTCACCCCTCCACTTT. Its translation: CASSPVQGNSPLHF.

The table lists this clone with a count of one. V gene TRBV10-3 combines with J gene TRBJ1-2, with unresolved D. The CDR3 contains 14 residues. With 2 bases removed from V and 5 bases from J, the gap between germline ends came to 12 bases. Germline lookup yields CDR1 ENHRY and CDR2 SYGVKD. The CDR3 loop reads CAISEPRPIYGYTF. The CDR3 coding sequence is TGTGCCATCAGTGAGCCGAGGCCTATTTATGGCTACACCTTC.

This clone was recorded a few times. V usage is TRBV28 and J usage is TRBJ2-1, with TRBD2 as a possible D gene (6 bases). CDR1 and CDR2 from the germline V gene are MDHEN and SYDVKM. CDR3 length: 14 amino acids. The ends were cut back, 2 bases at V and 10 bases at J, with 15 bases in the middle. The CDR3 spells CASSLTEGRVEQFF. CDR3 in DNA: TGTGCCAGCAGTTTAACGGAGGGCCGAGTAGAGCAGTTCTTC.

J is TRBJ2-3 and V is TRBV19; D may be TRBD1 (5 bases). CDR3 length: 13 amino acids. Germline V gene lookup returns CDR1 LNHDA and CDR2 SQIVND (reference sequence). V was shortened by 10 bases and J by 5 bases, with 16 bases between the two germline ends. CDR3 in amino acids: CATTQGYRDTQYF. As DNA, the CDR3 is TGTGCCACAACGCAGGGATACAGAGATACGCAGTATTTT.

The V gene is TRBV6-5, the J gene TRBJ1-3; TRBD1 agrees at 7 bases. This CDR3 has 13 residues. Germline loops: CDR1 MNHEY, CDR2 SVGAGI. The V segment lost 6 bases and the J segment 6 bases; nucleotides outside the gene matches: 5. The CDR3 region is CASRTGRENTIYF. In DNA, the CDR3 is TGTGCCAGCAGGACAGGGAGAGAAAACACCATATATTTT.

This chain connects TRBV5-1 to TRBJ1-6; D call uncertain. The CDR3 covers 18 residues. V was shortened by 1 base and J by 0 bases, with 14 bases between the two germline ends. The V gene's germline CDR1 is SGHRS and CDR2 YFSETQ. CDR3 nucleotide sequence: TGCGCCAGCAGCTTGTCCGCAGGCCCGAGCTCCTATAATTCACCCCTCCACTTT. It encodes CASSLSAGPSSYNSPLHF.

The chain joins TRBV6-2 or TRBV6-3 to TRBJ2-2; D is ambiguous. The CDR3 contains 13 residues. Germline loops: CDR1 MNHEY, CDR2 SVGEGT. V was pared by 4 bases and J by 6 bases, with 9 bases between. The CDR3 loop reads CASSWVESGELFF. CDR3 nucleotide sequence: TGTGCCAGCAGTTGGGTGGAGTCCGGGGAGCTGTTTTTT.